A single sample gave rise to the 5 T cell receptor beta chains below, sequenced in a study of glioma-infiltrating T cells. Amplification of TCR alpha and beta CDR3 regions from RNA used iRepertoire nested multiplex PCR. TCRdb ran MiXCR on the multiplex PCR reads and lists one entry per CDR3 protein. The table records more than 100,000 distinct CDR3 sequences, around 28% of them present only once. The material sequenced was glioma tissue, nonneoplastic brain tissue, or PBMCs (not recorded which). The source is a human donor with low-grade glioma or glioblastoma, undergoing nonglioma brain surgery, or in good health (not recorded which).

The gene calls are TRBV6-6 and TRBJ2-7; perhaps TRBD1 as D (6 bases). CDR3 length: 15 residues. V dropped 6 bases and J dropped 0 bases, with 15 bases sitting between them. The V gene's germline CDR1 is MNHNY and CDR2 SVGAGI (reference sequence). CDR3 sequence (DNA): TGTGCCAGCAGACAGGGACCGTCGAACTCCTACGAGCAGTACTTC. Residues: CASRQGPSNSYEQYF.

In this sample, this clonotype turned up many times. The chain links TRBV20-1 to TRBJ2-5; 8 nucleotides align to TRBD2. CDR3 size: 15 residues. Germline CDR1 is DFQATT and CDR2 is SNEGSKA (reference sequence). The junction had 10 bases not matched to a gene; V was cut back by 4 bases and J by 3 bases. CDR3 sequence reads: CSATPAGDQKETQYF. Written as DNA, the CDR3 is TGCAGTGCTACCCCAGCGGGGGACCAGAAAGAGACCCAGTACTTC.

Many counts were recorded for this clonotype. The V call is TRBV20-1, the J call TRBJ2-3; D remains unclear. Germline V gene sequence: CDR1 DFQATT, CDR2 SNEGSKA (reference sequence). The CDR3 contains 14 residues. The germline V and J ends were trimmed by 6 bases and 0 bases, with 13 bases remaining between them. CDR3 sequence (DNA): TGCAGTGCAGTCCTAGGAACTAGCACAGATACGCAGTATTTT. Its translation is CSAVLGTSTDTQYF.

For this clonotype: A read error may explain this, as a much larger clone is one base away. The chain is built from TRBV7-9 and TRBJ2-3; tentatively, D is TRBD2 (6 bases). Looked up from germline, CDR1 is SEHNR and CDR2 is FQNEAQ (reference sequence). The CDR3 consists of 15 residues. Trimming left V 3 bases short and J 8 bases short, with 18 bases between. The CDR3 bases are TGTGCCAGCAGCTTCCGGGACTTTACGTCGGGTACGCAGTATTTT. This gives the protein CASSFRDFTSGTQYF.

This clonotype was counted only a few times. The chain couples TRBV7-9 to TRBJ2-3; no reliable D call. The CDR3 runs to 14 residues. Germline CDR1 SEHNR, CDR2 FQNEAQ (reference sequence). Trimming took off 4 bases at V and 0 bases at J, with 8 bases between the two ends. This CDR3 is CASSSDLSTDTQYF. The CDR3 DNA reads as TGTGCCAGCAGCTCCGATCTTAGCACAGATACGCAGTATTTT.